Given below is one T cell receptor (beta chain) in context. This record comes from a study of patients and donors after allogeneic stem cell transplantation. V gave up 2 bases and J gave up 7 bases, with 20 bases separating them. The CDR3 consists of 16 residues. Germline V lookup: CDR1 MNHEY, CDR2 SMNVEV (reference sequence). A single record per CDR3 protein comes from TCRdb applying MiXCR to the RT-PCR reads. The data contain 90,000 to 120,000 distinct CDR3 sequences, around 36% of them singletons. Source material: blood, either unsorted or a sorted T cell fraction (not recorded which). This TCR was recovered from a human donor who was either an allogeneic HSCT recipient or a stem cell or donor lymphocyte infusion donor (not recorded which). It is not recorded whose cells these are; they may come from a transplant donor. The genes are TRBV27 and TRBJ1-2; tentative D call: TRBD1 (6 bases). DNA of the CDR3: TGTGCCAGCAGTTTAACCACAGGGAGGAGTCCCTTTGGCTACACCTTC. Its protein product is CASSLTTGRSPFGYTF.